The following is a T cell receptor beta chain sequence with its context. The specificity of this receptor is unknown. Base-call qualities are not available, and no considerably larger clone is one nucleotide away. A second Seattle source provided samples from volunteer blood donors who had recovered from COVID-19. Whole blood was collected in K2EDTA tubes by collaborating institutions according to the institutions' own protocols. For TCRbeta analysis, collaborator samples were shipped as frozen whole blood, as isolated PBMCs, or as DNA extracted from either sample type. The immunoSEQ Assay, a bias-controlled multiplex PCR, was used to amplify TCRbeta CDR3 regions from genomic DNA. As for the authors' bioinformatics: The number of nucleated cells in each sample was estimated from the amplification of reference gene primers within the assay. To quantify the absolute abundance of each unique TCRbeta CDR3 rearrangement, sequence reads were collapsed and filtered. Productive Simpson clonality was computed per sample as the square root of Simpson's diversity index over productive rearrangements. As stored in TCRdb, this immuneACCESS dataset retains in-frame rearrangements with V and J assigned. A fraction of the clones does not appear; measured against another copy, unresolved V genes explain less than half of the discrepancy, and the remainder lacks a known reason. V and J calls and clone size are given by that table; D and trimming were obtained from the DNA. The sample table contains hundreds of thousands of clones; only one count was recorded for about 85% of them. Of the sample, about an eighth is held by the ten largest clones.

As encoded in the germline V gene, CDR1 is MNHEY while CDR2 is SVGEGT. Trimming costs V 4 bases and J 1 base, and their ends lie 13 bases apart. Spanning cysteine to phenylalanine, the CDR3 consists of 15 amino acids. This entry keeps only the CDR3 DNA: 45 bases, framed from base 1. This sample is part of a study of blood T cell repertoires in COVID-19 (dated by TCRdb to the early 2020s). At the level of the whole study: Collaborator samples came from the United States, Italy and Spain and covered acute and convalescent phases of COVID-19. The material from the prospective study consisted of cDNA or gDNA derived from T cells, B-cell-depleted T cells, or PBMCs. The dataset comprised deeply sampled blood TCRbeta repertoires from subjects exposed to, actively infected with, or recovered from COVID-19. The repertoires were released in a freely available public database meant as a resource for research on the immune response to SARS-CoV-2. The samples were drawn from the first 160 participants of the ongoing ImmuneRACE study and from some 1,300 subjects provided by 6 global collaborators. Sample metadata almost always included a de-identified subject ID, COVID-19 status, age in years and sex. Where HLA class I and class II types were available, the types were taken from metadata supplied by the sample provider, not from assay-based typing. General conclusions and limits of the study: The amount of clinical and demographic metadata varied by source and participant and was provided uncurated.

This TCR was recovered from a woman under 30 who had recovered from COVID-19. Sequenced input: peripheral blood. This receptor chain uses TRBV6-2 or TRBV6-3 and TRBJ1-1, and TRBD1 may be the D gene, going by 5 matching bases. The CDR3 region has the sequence CASSLLGPQNTEAFF. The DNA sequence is TGTGCCAGCAGTTTATTGGGGCCTCAGAACACTGAAGCTTTCTTT.